These 4 T cell receptor beta chains were all obtained from the same sample, sequenced in a study of blood T cells in healthy people across ages. It was with a sample-barcoded 5' primer and a J-beta primer mix that a second PCR of roughly 7 to 12 cycles was run. TCRdb redid the calling of the 5' RACE reads with MiXCR, one entry per CDR3 protein. The sample holds about 680,000 distinct CDR3 sequences, more than 40% seen once. Sequencing was carried out using blood. Source of these receptors: a woman aged 60-75 years in good health.

This clonotype was picked up a small number of times. The J gene is TRBJ2-1, the V gene TRBV11-1, with D possibly being TRBD1 (5 bases). V lost 0 bases and J 0 bases, leaving 6 bases between the germline ends. This CDR3 has 15 amino acids. From germline, CDR1 is SGHAT and CDR2 FQDESV (reference sequence). The CDR3 nucleotides read TGTGCCAGCAGCTTAGCTAGGGGCTCCTACAATGAGCAGTTCTTC. Translation: CASSLARGSYNEQFF.

The chain combines TRBV5-1 with TRBJ2-6, with a tentative D call TRBD1 (5 bases). The CDR3 contains 16 residues. CDR1 and CDR2 from the germline V gene are SGHRS and YFSETQ. V was pared by 4 bases and J by 3 bases, with 14 bases between. The CDR3 is CASSLRQLVGANVLTF. The CDR3 DNA reads as TGCGCCAGCAGCCTTCGACAGTTGGTTGGGGCCAACGTCCTGACTTTC.

The chain uses TRBV20-1 and TRBJ1-1; tentative D call: TRBD1 (5 bases). CDR1 and CDR2 from the germline V gene are DFQATT and SNEGSKA (reference sequence). Deletions cut 3 bases from V and 5 bases from J, with 13 bases between. This CDR3 has 13 residues. Here the CDR3 reads CSAREGFRTEAFF. DNA of the CDR3: TGCAGTGCTAGGGAGGGGTTTCGGACTGAAGCTTTCTTT.

V gene TRBV7-9 combines with J gene TRBJ1-1; no clear D gene. Germline values: CDR1 SEHNR, CDR2 FQNEAQ (reference sequence). The CDR3 spans 14 residues. Trimming left V 5 bases short and J 1 base short, with 11 bases between. This CDR3 is CASSPRPENTEAFF. CDR3 DNA sequence: TGTGCCAGCAGCCCCCGACCCGAGAACACTGAAGCTTTCTTT.